A selection of T cell receptor beta chains follows, all from one sample in a study of T cells in Graves' hyperthyroidism and ophthalmopathy. TCRdb re-derived calls from the multiplex PCR reads in MiXCR, one entry per CDR3 protein. Here the sample spans around 400,000 distinct CDR3 sequences, more than 20% being singletons. Sequenced input: blood. The receptors stem from a man between 45 and 60 years old with Graves' hyperthyroidism. The CDR3 runs from the conserved cysteine through the conserved F or W. A D gene is named only where the DNA matches it firmly. The size entry is marked missing in some rows and otherwise reads once, few, many or a size class.

cdr3_length	clone_size	d_call	v_call	j_call	cdr3_aa	cdr3_nt
13	-	-	TRBV2	TRBJ2-3	CANREDQSDTQYF	TGTGCCAACAGGGAAGACCAATCAGATACGCAGTATTTT
15	many	-	TRBV12-3/TRBV12-4	TRBJ2-2	CASSLGGGRTGELFF	TGTGCCAGCAGTTTAGGTGGGGGGAGGACCGGGGAGCTGTTTTTT
13	-	-	TRBV6-2/TRBV6-3	TRBJ2-7	CASSYTISYEQYF	TGTGCCAGCAGTTATACGATCTCCTACGAGCAGTACTTC
13	few	-	TRBV11-1	TRBJ1-1	CASSFGTDTEAFF	TGTGCCAGCAGCTTTGGAACGGACACTGAAGCTTTCTTT
15	-	-	TRBV9	TRBJ2-1	CASSPAGNSFNEQFF	TGTGCCAGCAGCCCAGCTGGGAATTCTTTCAATGAGCAGTTCTTC
15	-	-	TRBV6-1	TRBJ1-6	CASSEKSGYNSPLHF	TGTGCCAGCAGTGAAAAATCCGGGTATAATTCACCCCTCCACTTT
18	few	TRBD2	TRBV5-1	TRBJ2-3	CASSFPTSGKTSTDTQYF	TGCGCCAGCAGCTTCCCGACTAGCGGGAAGACTAGCACAGATACGCAGTATTTT
14	-	-	TRBV7-9	TRBJ2-1	CASSFPGPVYEQFF	TGTGCCAGCAGCTTCCCGGGACCGGTCTATGAGCAGTTCTTC
13	few	-	TRBV28	TRBJ2-4	CASTRSGRTIQYF	TGTGCCAGCACCCGATCGGGTAGGACCATTCAGTACTTC
15	-	-	TRBV24-1	TRBJ2-6	CATSGGLSGANVLTF	TGTGCCACCAGCGGAGGACTCTCTGGGGCCAACGTCCTGACTTTC
16	-	TRBD1	TRBV5-1	TRBJ2-1	CASSFRGQGPYNEQFF	TGCGCCAGCAGCTTCCGGGGACAGGGCCCCTACAATGAGCAGTTCTTC
15	-	TRBD2	TRBV12-5	TRBJ2-1	CASGKRRESGDEQFF	TGTGCTAGTGGCAAAAGGCGGGAGAGCGGCGATGAGCAGTTCTTC
14	few	-	TRBV6-1	TRBJ1-2	CASSTGPTIYGYTF	TGTGCCAGCAGCACCGGACCGACGATCTATGGCTACACCTTC
18	-	TRBD1	TRBV6-1	TRBJ1-5	CASIGGDRGSYSNQPQHF	TGTGCCAGCATCGGTGGGGACAGGGGGTCTTATAGCAATCAGCCCCAGCATTTT